This T cell receptor (beta chain) was captured by sequencing in a study of blood T cell repertoires in COVID-19. This CDR3 region has 15 residues. With V trimmed by 3 bases and J by 5 bases, 4 bases remained unmatched. Per germline, CDR1 SEHNR and CDR2 FQNEAQ (reference sequence). Assay: immunoSEQ multiplex PCR; the TCRdb copy retains only in-frame clones and omits some. The repertoire consists of roughly 80,000 clones, with about nine tenths occurring once and the leading ten covering 1.9%. The clonotype originates from a woman between 45 and 65 years old in a cohort sampled during active COVID-19. The rearrangement links TRBV7-9 to TRBJ2-2; 9 bases are shared with TRBD1. Input material: peripheral blood. The CDR3 sequence: CASSFTGTGTGELFF. The CDR3 DNA sequence: TGTGCCAGCAGCTTCACCGGGACAGGGACCGGGGAGCTGTTTTTT.